The text below deals with one TCR beta chain. Its antigen is as yet unknown. This CDR3 is built from 16 residues. Unmatched junction bases numbered 13, after V lost 4 bases and J lost 6 bases. Germline V CDR1 and CDR2: SGHAT, FQNNGV. The data were obtained in a study of CD8+CD57+ T cells in acquired aplastic anemia. Study in general: Sorted CD4+ plus CD8+ cells gave DNA averaging approximately 3.2 ug. Study results and caveats: Significant differences in CD8+ Simpson's diversity were not observed between patients and controls.

Genomic DNA acted as the template from which TCR beta VDJ combination and CDR3 sequence profiling were carried out. TCRdb used MiXCR to reprocess the reads, holding one entry per CDR3 protein. The sample includes about 190,000 distinct CDR3 sequences, less than 60% of them seen just once. The authors sequenced patients whose flow cytometry had shown CD8+CD57+ cell expansion. J is TRBJ2-7 and V is TRBV11-2; 9 positions match TRBD1. This receptor was identified in a human donor with aplastic anemia. The sample consisted of sorted CD4+, CD8+, or CD8+CD57+ T cells (not recorded which) from PBMCs. The CDR3 DNA is TGTGCCAGCAGCTACTTAGGGGGACAGGGTCTCGTCGAGCAGTACTTC. This codes for CASSYLGGQGLVEQYF.